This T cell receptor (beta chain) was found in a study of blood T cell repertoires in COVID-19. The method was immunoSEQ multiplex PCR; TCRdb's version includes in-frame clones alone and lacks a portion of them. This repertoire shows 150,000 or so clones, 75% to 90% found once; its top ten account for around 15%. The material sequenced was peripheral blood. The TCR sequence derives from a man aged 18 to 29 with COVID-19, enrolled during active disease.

CDR3 sequence reads: CASSLAPLAGEGTGELFF. CDR3 nucleotides: TGTGCCAGCAGCTTAGCACCTCTAGCGGGAGAAGGAACCGGGGAGCTGTTTTTT. The V call is TRBV11-2, the J call TRBJ2-2, with 10 bases identical to TRBD2. Germline CDR1 and CDR2: SGHAT and FQNNGV. This CDR3 region has 18 residues. The ends lost 1 base at V and 5 bases at J; junction bases unmatched: 10. The full variable domain, its missing parts supplied by reference TRBV11-2 and TRBJ2-2, is EAGVAQSPRYKIIEKRQSVAFWCNPISGHATLYWYQQILGQGPKLLIQFQNNGVVDDSQLPKDRFSAERLKGVDSTLKIQPAKLEDSAVYLCASSLAPLAGEGTGELFFGEGSRLTVL.